The present entry profiles one T cell receptor (beta chain) with its context. This sample is drawn from a study of blood T cell repertoires in COVID-19. Original processing methods: Estimated nucleated cell counts came from reference gene primer amplification. Clones were read by immunoSEQ multiplex PCR, and TCRdb kept only the in-frame ones, dropping some. D and trimming were read from the DNA, whereas the V and J calls and clone size are those reported in that table. The profile shows hundreds of thousands of clones, about 91% of them singletons. J gave up 2 bases and V 4 bases, and 12 bases lay outside the gene matches. The length of the CDR3 is 18 residues. The germline CDR1 and CDR2 sequences are MNHEY and SVGEGT.

The clonotype originates from a woman in her twenties or thirties with COVID-19, enrolled during active disease. This chain uses TRBV6-2 or TRBV6-3 with TRBJ2-2, with 8 bases fitting TRBD2. The sequenced material came from peripheral blood. The chain's CDR3 is CASSLTLVLADNTGELFF. Here the CDR3 DNA reads TGTGCCAGCAGTTTGACTCTGGTACTAGCGGACAACACCGGGGAGCTGTTTTTT.